This T cell receptor (beta chain) is drawn from a study of blood T cells in healthy people across ages. With a J-beta primer mix and a sample-barcoded 5' primer, a second PCR ran about 7 to 12 cycles. Every cDNA was tagged by a template-switch adaptor with 12 random nucleotides. TCRdb reanalysed the 5' RACE reads using MiXCR and keeps one entry per CDR3 protein. The data contain around 940,000 distinct CDR3 sequences, just over 50% of them singletons. For every donor, a draw yielded about 10 milliliters of peripheral blood. Isolated PBMCs totaled at least 6 million in each sample. There are many counts of this clonotype. Its antigen is unknown. Study-wide points: Higher diversity and more naive CD4+ cells were features of long-lived donors, compared to aged donors.

The CDR3 totals 18 residues. Germline CDR1 and CDR2: LNHNV and YYDKDF (reference sequence). Unmatched junction bases numbered 13, after V lost 4 bases and J lost 4 bases. The sequenced material came from blood. V gene TRBV15 combines with J gene TRBJ2-5; 12 bases line up with TRBD2. This TCR was sampled from a woman aged 55 to 70 in good health. For the CDR3, the DNA is TGTGCCACCAGCACCTGGACTAGCGGGGTTCGTCGGGGAGAGACCCAGTACTTC. Amino acid sequence: CATSTWTSGVRRGETQYF. The entire variable domain, with the rest obtained from reference TRBV15 and TRBJ2-5, is as follows: DAMVIQNPRYQVTQFGKPVTLSCSQTLNHNVMYWYQQKSSQAPKLLFHYYDKDFNNEADTPDNFQSRRPNTSFCFLDIRSPGLGDTAMYLCATSTWTSGVRRGETQYFGPGTRLLVL.